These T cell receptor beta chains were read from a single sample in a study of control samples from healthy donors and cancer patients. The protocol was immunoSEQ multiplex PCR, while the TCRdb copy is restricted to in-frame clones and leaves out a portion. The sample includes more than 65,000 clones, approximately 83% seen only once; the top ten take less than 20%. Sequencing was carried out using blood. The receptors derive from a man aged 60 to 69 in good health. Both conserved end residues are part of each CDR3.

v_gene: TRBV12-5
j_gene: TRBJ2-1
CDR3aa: CASGFSGSNEQFF

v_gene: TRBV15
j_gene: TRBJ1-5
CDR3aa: CATSRDGTVHQPQHF

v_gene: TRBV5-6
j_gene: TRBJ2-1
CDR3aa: CASSLVFGTGLEEQFF

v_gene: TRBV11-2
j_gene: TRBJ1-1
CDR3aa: CASSLGQGAGTEAFF

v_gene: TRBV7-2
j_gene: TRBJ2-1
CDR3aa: CASSLGVEGRRFF

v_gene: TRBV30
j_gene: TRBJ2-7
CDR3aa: CAWNGQSYEQYF

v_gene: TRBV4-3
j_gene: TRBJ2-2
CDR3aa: CASSPSSGELFF

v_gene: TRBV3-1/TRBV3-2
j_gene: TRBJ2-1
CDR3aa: CASSLLAGESEQFF

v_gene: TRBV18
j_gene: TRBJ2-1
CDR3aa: CASSLNNEQFF

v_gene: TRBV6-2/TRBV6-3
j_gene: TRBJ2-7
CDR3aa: CASSYPAWTGVGGQYF

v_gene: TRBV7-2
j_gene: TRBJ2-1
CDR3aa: CASSLVAAGVSVNEQFF

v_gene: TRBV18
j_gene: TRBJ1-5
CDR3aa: CASSLQGDGNQPQHF

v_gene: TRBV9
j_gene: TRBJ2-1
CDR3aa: CASSVGREGWNEQFF

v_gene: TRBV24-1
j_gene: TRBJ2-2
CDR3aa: CATGRQNTGELFF

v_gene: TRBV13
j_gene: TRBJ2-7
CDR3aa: CASSFYSVSYEQYF

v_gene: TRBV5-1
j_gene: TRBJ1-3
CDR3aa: CASSPETGNTIYF

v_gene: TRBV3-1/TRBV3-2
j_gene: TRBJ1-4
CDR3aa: CASSQDTRATNEKLFF

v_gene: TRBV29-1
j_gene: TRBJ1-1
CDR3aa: CSGGRGLRTEAFF

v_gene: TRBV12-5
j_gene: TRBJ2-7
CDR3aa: CASASVRLAGDPYEQYF

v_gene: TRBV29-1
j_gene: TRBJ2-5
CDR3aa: CSVGVFVTSGRGYEETQYF

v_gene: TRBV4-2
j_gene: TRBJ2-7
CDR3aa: CASSQEESGEQYF

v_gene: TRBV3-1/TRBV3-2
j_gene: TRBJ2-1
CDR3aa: CASSRGTIEQFF

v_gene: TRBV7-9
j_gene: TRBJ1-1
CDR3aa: CASSLAVSTEAFF

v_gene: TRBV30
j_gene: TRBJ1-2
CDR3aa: CAWSGEGYYGYTF

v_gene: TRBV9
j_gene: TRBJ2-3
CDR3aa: CASNASPVDTQYF

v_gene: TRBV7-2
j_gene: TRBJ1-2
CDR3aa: CASSVQGLGRGYTF

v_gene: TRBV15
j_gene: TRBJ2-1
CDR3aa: CATSNSELGSGSFIYEQFF

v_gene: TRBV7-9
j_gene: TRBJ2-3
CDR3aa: CASSQLSGTSGRTDTQYF

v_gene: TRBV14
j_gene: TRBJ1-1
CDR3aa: CASSQGGTEAFF

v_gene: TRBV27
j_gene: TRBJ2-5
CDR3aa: CASSSLGLAVQETQYF

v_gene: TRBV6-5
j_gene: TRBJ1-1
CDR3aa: CASRQGANTEAFF

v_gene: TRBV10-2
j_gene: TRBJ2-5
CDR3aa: CASTGGETQYF

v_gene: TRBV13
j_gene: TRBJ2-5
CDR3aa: CASSLNTGVQETQYF

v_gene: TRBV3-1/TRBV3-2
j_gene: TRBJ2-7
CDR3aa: CASSAGGEQYF

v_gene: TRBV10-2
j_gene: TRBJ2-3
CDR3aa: CASRLANTDTQYF

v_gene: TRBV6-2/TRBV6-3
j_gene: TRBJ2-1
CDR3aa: CASSPFQGVPYNEQFF

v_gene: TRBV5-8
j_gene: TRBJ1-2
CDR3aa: CASSRDRGLSGYTF

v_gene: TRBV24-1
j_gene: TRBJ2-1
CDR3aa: CATSASGTGAQAEQFF

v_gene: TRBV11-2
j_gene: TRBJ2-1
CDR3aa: CASSPQLSYNEQFF